One sample yielded the 18 T cell receptor beta chains listed below, sequenced in a study of CD8 T cells in Susac syndrome. With random hexamers, 0.5 to 1 ug RNA was reverse transcribed. TCRdb ran MiXCR on the immunoSEQ multiplex PCR reads and lists one entry per CDR3 protein. The table records about 140,000 distinct CDR3 sequences, around 93% of them present only once. Input material: CD8+ T cells from PBMCs. These receptors were obtained from a human donor with Susac syndrome.

The CDR3 DNA is TGCAGTGCTAGAGACCCGGGACTAGCGGACTACGAGCAGTACTTC. Translation: CSARDPGLADYEQYF. The V and J genes are TRBV20-1 and TRBJ2-7, with TRBD2 matching over 11 bases. The CDR3 spans 15 residues. Looked up from germline, CDR1 is DFQATT and CDR2 is SNEGSKA (reference sequence). With V trimmed by 0 bases and J by 3 bases, 4 bases remained unmatched.

The chain combines TRBV20-1 with TRBJ1-4; tentatively, D is TRBD1 (6 bases). CDR3 length: 14 amino acids. From germline, CDR1 is DFQATT and CDR2 SNEGSKA (reference sequence). The germline V and J ends were trimmed by 0 bases and 5 bases, with 10 bases remaining between them. The DNA for the CDR3 is TGCAGTGCTAGAGATCGGGGGGGCAATGAAAAACTGTTTTTT. Translating gives CSARDRGGNEKLFF.

The chain links TRBV7-6 to TRBJ2-6, with D uncertain. The germline V and J ends were trimmed by 4 bases and 0 bases, with 10 bases remaining between them. The germline CDR1 and CDR2 sequences are SGHVS and FNYEAQ. This CDR3 has 16 amino acids. The CDR3 DNA sequence: TGTGCCAGCAGCTCCCCGCTGAACTCTGGGGCCAACGTCCTGACTTTC. Protein sequence: CASSSPLNSGANVLTF.

J is TRBJ2-7 and V is TRBV7-9; 14 bases agree with TRBD2. Trimming cost V 7 bases and J 7 bases; bases outside gene matches: 9. Germline loops: CDR1 SEHNR, CDR2 FQNEAQ (reference sequence). There are 15 residues in the CDR3. The CDR3 DNA is TGTGCCAGCACCAACCCCGGGACTAGCGGGAGTGAGCAGTACTTC. As protein: CASTNPGTSGSEQYF.

The chain couples TRBV9 to TRBJ2-1; D is possibly TRBD1 (8 bases). The CDR3 has 16 amino acids. CDR1 and CDR2 (germline): SGDLS, YYNGEE. V lost 0 bases and J lost 4, with 14 bases in between. CDR3 coding DNA: TGTGCCAGCAGCGTAGGGGGGGGACAGGCTTACAATGAGCAGTTCTTC. Protein: CASSVGGGQAYNEQFF.

The rearrangement links TRBV4-1 to TRBJ2-1, with D possibly being TRBD2 (5 bases). The germline CDR1 and CDR2 sequences are MGHRA and YSYEKL. Between the trimmed V and J ends, which lost 0 bases and 7 bases, there was a span of 13 bases. The CDR3 is 15 amino acids. CDR3 loop: CASSQDGGLPNEQFF. CDR3 DNA sequence: TGCGCCAGCAGCCAAGATGGAGGACTCCCTAATGAGCAGTTCTTC.

This clonotype was recorded only once. The rearrangement joins TRBV6-1 to TRBJ2-7, with D possibly matching TRBD1 (7 bases). The CDR3 contains 15 residues. The V end was cut by 1 base, the J end by 5 bases, with 15 bases between. CDR1 and CDR2 (germline): MNHNS, SASEGT. CDR3 coding DNA: TGTGCCAGCAGTGAAGTCGGACAGGAGGGGGACGAGCAGTACTTC. Translation: CASSEVGQEGDEQYF.

V gene TRBV20-1 combines with J gene TRBJ2-7; TRBD1 is a possible D gene (6 bases). V lost 0 bases, J lost 3 bases, and 12 bases lay in between. Germline V gene lookup returns CDR1 DFQATT and CDR2 SNEGSKA (reference sequence). The CDR3 runs 14 residues. The CDR3 loop is CSARDPQGRYEQYF. CDR3 DNA sequence: TGCAGTGCTAGAGATCCCCAGGGGCGCTACGAGCAGTACTTC.

The chain uses TRBV4-2 and TRBJ1-1; maybe TRBD1 (6 bases). The germline V gene has CDR1 LGHNA and CDR2 YNFKEQ. The V and J ends lost 1 base and 7 bases respectively, with 10 bases between them. This CDR3 spans 13 amino acids. As DNA, the CDR3 is TGTGCCAGCAGCCAAGCAGGGGAGATTGAAGCTTTCTTT. It is translated as CASSQAGEIEAFF.

The CDR3 DNA reads as TGTGCCACCGACGGTTTTGATAATGAAAAACTGTTTTTT. It encodes CATDGFDNEKLFF. The chain employs TRBV2 and TRBJ1-4; D not certain. CDR1 and CDR2 (germline): SNHLY, FYNNEI. The length of the CDR3 is 13 residues. V was cut by 10 bases and J by 4 bases, with 13 bases left in between.

The V and J genes are TRBV24-1 and TRBJ2-1, with a possible D match to TRBD2 (7 bases). Between the trimmed V and J ends, which lost 9 bases and 7 bases, there was a span of 18 bases. In germline, CDR1 is KGHDR, CDR2 SFDVKD. This CDR3 is built from 14 residues. The CDR3 loop is CATSGRGAGNEQFF. The CDR3 DNA sequence: TGTGCCACCTCTGGGAGGGGGGCAGGGAATGAGCAGTTCTTC.

This chain connects TRBV4-2 to TRBJ2-7; D unresolved. V was trimmed by 0 bases and J by 5 bases, leaving 2 bases between them. CDR3 length: 11 residues. CDR1 and CDR2 from the germline V gene are LGHNA and YNFKEQ. CDR3 loop: CASSQDNEQYF. In DNA, the CDR3 is TGTGCCAGCAGCCAAGATAACGAGCAGTACTTC.

The rearrangement uses TRBV11-2 and TRBJ2-6, with TRBD1 as a possible D gene (8 bases). Germline V gene lookup returns CDR1 SGHAT and CDR2 FQNNGV. This CDR3 has 21 amino acids. Trimming took off 5 bases at V and 1 base at J, with 27 bases between the two ends. The CDR3 DNA reads TGTGCCAGCAGCGCGGGGGACTGGACAGGGACCTCCTTATCTGGGGCCAACGTCCTGACTTTC. Its protein product is CASSAGDWTGTSLSGANVLTF. Full variable domain (rest looked up from reference TRBV11-2 and TRBJ2-6): EAGVAQSPRYKIIEKRQSVAFWCNPISGHATLYWYQQILGQGPKLLIQFQNNGVVDDSQLPKDRFSAERLKGVDSTLKIQPAKLEDSAVYLCASSAGDWTGTSLSGANVLTFGAGSRLTVL.

This chain connects TRBV13 to TRBJ2-1, with 10 positions matching TRBD2. The CDR3 totals 15 residues. Germline-derived CDR1 and CDR2 are PRHDT and FYEKMQ (reference sequence). With V trimmed by 3 bases and J by 7 bases, 6 bases remained unmatched. The CDR3 coding sequence is TGTGCCAGCAGCTTTTCTAGCGGGAGTAGGAATGAGCAGTTCTTC. It yields the protein CASSFSSGSRNEQFF.

The chain links TRBV28 to TRBJ2-1; D perhaps matches TRBD1 (6 bases). Trimming pared 4 bases from V and 3 bases from J, leaving 19 bases between. Germline CDR1 reads MDHEN; CDR2 reads SYDVKM. CDR3 length: 17 amino acids. The CDR3 DNA is TGTGCCAGCAGTTCTCCGGTTGTGGGGGCAAGCTACAATGAGCAGTTCTTC. This translates into CASSSPVVGASYNEQFF. Together with reference TRBV28 and TRBJ2-1, the CDR3 gives the full variable domain: DVKVTQSSRYLVKRTGEKVFLECVQDMDHENMFWYRQDPGLGLRLIYFSYDVKMKEKGDIPEGYSVSREKKERFSLILESASTNQTSMYLCASSSPVVGASYNEQFFGPGTRLTVL.

CDR3 loop: CASSVAGSQETQYF. In DNA form, the CDR3 reads TGTGCCAGCAGCGTCGCAGGTAGCCAAGAGACCCAGTACTTC. The chain has TRBV9 and TRBJ2-5; D gene uncertain. V dropped 2 bases and J dropped 1 base, with 9 bases sitting between them. Germline lookup yields CDR1 SGDLS and CDR2 YYNGEE. The CDR3 runs to 14 residues.

V usage is TRBV5-1 and J usage is TRBJ2-7; the match to TRBD1 covers 9 bases. This CDR3 has 16 residues. The J segment lost 1 base and the V segment lost 9 bases, leaving 14 bases of the junction unmatched. Germline V gene lookup returns CDR1 SGHRS and CDR2 YFSETQ. CDR3 nucleotide sequence: TGCGCCACGAGGACCACCCCGGGACAGGGATCCTACGAGCAGTACTTC. Protein sequence: CATRTTPGQGSYEQYF.

V usage is TRBV12-3 or TRBV12-4 and J usage is TRBJ2-1; 10 bases align to TRBD2. CDR3 size: 14 residues. V shed 6 bases and J 8 bases; nucleotides not matched to a gene: 7. CDR3 loop: CASRAGGPIDEQFF. The CDR3 region has the DNA TGTGCCAGCAGAGCGGGAGGGCCTATAGATGAGCAGTTCTTC.